This TCR beta chain comes out of a study of siplizumab effects on memory and regulatory T cells (dated by TCRdb to between 2017 and 2020). Regarding the complete study: The effect of the anti-CD2 antibody siplizumab on alloreactive T-cell subsets was examined in allogeneic mixed lymphocyte reactions constructed from human PBMCs.

Libraries were constructed by the immunoSEQ multiplex PCR assay. The deep sequencing platform assayed about 10^5 TCR templates per sample. Genomic DNA extracted from sorted T cells was the material used for TCRbeta CDR3 sequencing. Per the authors' processing: The R programming language was used for clonal analysis of TCRbeta CDR3 data. Alloreactive CD4+ and CD8+ clones were identified by comparing unstimulated samples to CFSE-low samples taken after the reaction. Regulatory or non-regulatory origin was assigned to alloreactive CD4+ clones by matching of sequences to sorted unstimulated Treg and non-Treg repertoires. In its TCRdb copy, this immuneACCESS table keeps in-frame sequences only and misses some clones. Where compared with another copy, unresolved V genes explain less than half of these, and the others have no known cause. That table furnishes V, J and clone size, whereas the DNA furnished D and trimming. The sample table lists 100,000 or so clones, approximately 90% of them with a count of one. The ten largest clones capture 0.55% to 0.95% of the sample.

Sorted unstimulated T cells and proliferating T cells recovered from mixed lymphocyte reactions were subjected to TCRbeta CDR3 sequencing. Fresh whole blood from fewer than 11 HLA-typed healthy donors was used as the source from which PBMCs were isolated. To map where alloreactive clones came from, unstimulated CD4+ regulatory T cells were FACS-sorted. The paper's findings and limits, for the study overall: The cumulative frequency of alloreactive sequences traceable to unstimulated CD4+ memory T cells was significantly reduced by siplizumab. Because sequences at frequencies below about 10^-5 were poorly captured, only a minor fraction of alloreactive clones could be mapped back to unstimulated subsets. Among mappable alloreactive CD4+ clones, the Treg-derived fraction averaged around 69% with siplizumab versus 25% to 30% in control reactions. Greater diversity appeared to be present in unstimulated naive T cells than in memory T cells, and a substantial contribution to the alloresponse seemed to be made by naive cells. About 75-97% of proliferating CD4+ or CD8+ clones could not be given a naive or memory phenotype. The suppressive function of proliferating Tregs from siplizumab cultures was not functionally confirmed.

Concerning this clone: There is no known antigen for this receptor. Base qualities are not at hand, and no much larger clone is one base apart.

Here V drops 0 bases and J drops 6 bases, and the junction holds 3 bases not matched to any gene. The germline V gene supplies CDR1 ENHRY and CDR2 SYGVKD. The CDR3 runs 14 amino acids, cysteine and phenylalanine included. Only the CDR3 DNA stays, 42 bases, in frame from base 1. The chain is encoded by TRBV10-3 joined to TRBJ1-1, with TRBD1 identical over 8 junction bases. This TCR derives from a human donor in good health. The sample comprised Tregs sorted from blood. CDR3 reads: CAISESGQAAEAFF. The nucleotides are TGTGCCATCAGTGAGTCGGGACAGGCTGCTGAAGCTTTCTTT.